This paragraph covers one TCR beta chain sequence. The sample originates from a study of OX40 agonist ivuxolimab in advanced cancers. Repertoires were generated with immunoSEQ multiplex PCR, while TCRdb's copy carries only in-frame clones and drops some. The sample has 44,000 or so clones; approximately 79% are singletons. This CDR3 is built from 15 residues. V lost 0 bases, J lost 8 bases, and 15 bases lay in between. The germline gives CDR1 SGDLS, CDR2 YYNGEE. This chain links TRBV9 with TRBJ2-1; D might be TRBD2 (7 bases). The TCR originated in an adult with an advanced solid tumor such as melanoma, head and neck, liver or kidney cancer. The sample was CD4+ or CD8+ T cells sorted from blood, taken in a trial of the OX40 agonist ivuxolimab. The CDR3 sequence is CASSVERGGRDEQFF. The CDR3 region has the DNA TGTGCCAGCAGCGTAGAAAGGGGGGGCCGCGATGAGCAGTTCTTC.